The 18 T cell receptor beta chains reported below all come from one sample, sequenced in a study of shared clonotypes between healthy human individuals. TCRdb keeps only in-frame clones here, not all; method: immunoSEQ multiplex PCR. The sample gives around 700,000 clones, about 80% of which show up once; around 2% is in the top ten. The sequenced sample was memory CD4+ T cells sorted from blood. Subset given: CD45RA-negative fraction. The source is a woman between 25 and 40 years old in good health.

J is TRBJ2-1 and V is TRBV11-3; 7 bases align to TRBD2. From germline, CDR1 is SGHNT and CDR2 YENEEA. The length of the CDR3 is 17 residues. Trimming at V came to 0 bases and at J to 5 bases, leaving 10 bases not matched to a gene. This CDR3 is CASSLDHQDGRHNEQFF. CDR3 DNA sequence: TGTGCCAGCAGCTTAGACCACCAGGACGGGAGGCACAATGAGCAGTTCTTC.

The CDR3 coding sequence is TGCGCCAGCAGCCCAGGGGTTTCACCCCTCGGCTACACCTTC. It encodes CASSPGVSPLGYTF. The rearrangement uses TRBV4-1 and TRBJ1-2; D might be TRBD1 (6 bases). Germline CDR1 is MGHRA and CDR2 is YSYEKL. The CDR3 is 14 residues long. V was clipped by 4 bases and J by 8 bases, with 17 bases between them.

About this clone: One base away lies a much larger clone, so this may be a sequencing read error. V usage is TRBV5-6 and J usage is TRBJ2-1; 14 nucleotides line up with TRBD2. The CDR3 extends over 15 amino acids. The germline V gene has CDR1 SGHDT and CDR2 YYEEEE. The ends lost 4 bases at V and 9 bases at J; junction bases unmatched: 6. This CDR3 reads CASSEGLAGVGEQFF. As DNA, the CDR3 is TGTGCCAGCAGCGAGGGACTAGCGGGAGTAGGTGAGCAGTTCTTC.

This clone was counted ten times or more. The chain links TRBV7-2 to TRBJ2-3; D remains unclear. The CDR3 extends over 15 amino acids. The V gene lost 4 bases and the J gene lost 3 bases, with 14 bases spanning the gap. Germline CDR1 is SGHTA and CDR2 is FQGNSA. The CDR3 is CASSSNALVTDTQYF. CDR3 nucleotide sequence: TGTGCCAGCAGCTCTAACGCCCTCGTGACAGATACGCAGTATTTT.

The V gene is TRBV5-5, the J gene TRBJ1-5, with a weak D call TRBD1 (5 bases). CDR1 is SGHKS, CDR2 YYEKEE, per germline (reference sequence). The CDR3 contains 14 residues. V lost 0 bases and J lost 7, with 11 bases in between. The CDR3 sequence: CASSLVWGGQPQHF. The CDR3 DNA reads TGTGCCAGCAGCTTGGTCTGGGGGGGGCAGCCCCAGCATTTT.

The chain has TRBV7-9 and TRBJ2-1; no definite D call. CDR1 and CDR2 from the germline V gene are SEHNR and FQNEAQ (reference sequence). V gave up 2 bases and J gave up 5 bases, with 7 bases separating them. This CDR3 spans 13 amino acids. CDR3 DNA: TGTGCCAGCAGCTTAAAGCAGGACAATGAGCAGTTCTTC. It specifies CASSLKQDNEQFF.

This sequence joins TRBV19 and TRBJ2-1; 9 nucleotides agree with TRBD2. V lost 3 bases and J lost 0; bases outside the gene matches: 9. The CDR3 is made up of 18 amino acids. Germline CDR1 LNHDA, CDR2 SQIVND (reference sequence). CDR3 loop: CASSIRSPGLASYNEQFF. CDR3 nucleotides: TGTGCCAGTAGTATTAGGAGTCCGGGACTAGCCTCCTACAATGAGCAGTTCTTC.

This chain links TRBV11-2 with TRBJ2-7, with 10 bases lining up with TRBD2. V was clipped by 5 bases and J by 2 bases; unmatched bases: 3. The CDR3 is 14 residues long. In germline, CDR1 is SGHAT, CDR2 FQNNGV. DNA for the CDR3: TGTGCCAGCAGCGTAGCGGGAGGACCCTACGAGCAGTACTTC. Translating it yields CASSVAGGPYEQYF. Full variable domain (outside the CDR3, taken from reference TRBV11-2 and TRBJ2-7): EAGVAQSPRYKIIEKRQSVAFWCNPISGHATLYWYQQILGQGPKLLIQFQNNGVVDDSQLPKDRFSAERLKGVDSTLKIQPAKLEDSAVYLCASSVAGGPYEQYFGPGTRLTVT.

With respect to this clone: At one boundary the junction diverges from the germline segment, which might be a read error. This rearrangement joins TRBV15 to TRBJ2-5; D may be TRBD2 (5 bases). The J call may be wrong; the DNA end is better matched by TRBJ2-7. The CDR3 extends over 12 amino acids. Germline lookup yields CDR1 LNHNV and CDR2 YYDKDF (reference sequence). The CDR3 nucleotides read TGTGCCACCAGCGGAGAGGGCCTCGAGCAGTACTTC. Translation gives CATSGEGLEQYF.

This clone was counted a single time. V and J are TRBV30 and TRBJ2-1, with D possibly being TRBD2 (5 bases). CDR1 and CDR2 from the germline V gene are GTSNPN and SVGIG (reference sequence). This CDR3 comprises 14 residues. V was cut by 2 bases and J by 3 bases, with 11 bases left in between. CDR3: CAWSKSSYYNEQFF. The CDR3 DNA reads as TGTGCCTGGAGTAAGTCTAGCTACTACAATGAGCAGTTCTTC.

The chain employs TRBV28 and TRBJ2-3; D not resolved. With 5 bases removed from V and 1 base from J, the gap between germline ends came to 16 bases. This CDR3 comprises 16 residues. The germline V gene has CDR1 MDHEN and CDR2 SYDVKM. CDR3 DNA: TGTGCCAGCAGTACTCCTTCTTCGGGCGGCACAGATACGCAGTATTTT. It codes for CASSTPSSGGTDTQYF.

The J gene is TRBJ2-5, the V gene TRBV5-8, with 8 bases identical to TRBD1. The CDR3 sequence is 15 residues long. V shed 4 bases and J 5 bases; nucleotides not matched to a gene: 10. The germline CDR1 and CDR2 sequences are SGHTS and YDEGEE. CDR3 residues: CASSVGQGRRETQYF. The CDR3 bases are TGTGCCAGCAGCGTCGGACAGGGCCGTCGGGAGACCCAGTACTTC.

The chain couples TRBV9 to TRBJ1-1; D not certain. The CDR3 extends over 13 amino acids. CDR1 SGDLS and CDR2 YYNGEE come from the germline V gene. The V end lost 0 bases, the J end lost 3 bases, and 6 bases lay between the germline ends. CDR3 nucleotides: TGTGCCAGCAGCGTAGGCCGGTACACTGAAGCTTTCTTT. Its protein is CASSVGRYTEAFF.

This clone was recorded at least ten times. The chain recombines TRBV28 with TRBJ2-7; TRBD2 matches at 8 bases. Germline CDR1 is MDHEN and CDR2 is SYDVKM. After removal of 6 bases from V and 9 bases from J, the junction contained 25 bases not matched to a gene. This CDR3 has 18 amino acids. The CDR3 DNA is TGTGCCAGCAGCCCGGGACTAGTCGTTAGAGGGCGAAGGGAGGTGCAGTACTTC. Amino acid sequence: CASSPGLVVRGRREVQYF.

This chain connects TRBV10-3 to TRBJ2-1; TRBD1 aligns across 7 bases. Looked up from germline, CDR1 is ENHRY and CDR2 is SYGVKD. The CDR3 spans 15 residues. With 2 bases clipped from V and 3 bases from J, the junction kept 4 bases outside the gene matches. The CDR3 here is CAISERDRYYNEQFF. The CDR3 nucleotides are TGTGCCATCAGTGAGCGGGACAGATACTACAATGAGCAGTTCTTC.

This clone was picked up one time. The chain employs TRBV19 and TRBJ2-7; 13 bases agree with TRBD2. This CDR3 region has 13 residues. With 10 bases clipped from V and 8 bases from J, the junction kept 8 bases outside the gene matches. Germline lookup yields CDR1 LNHDA and CDR2 SQIVND (reference sequence). The CDR3 loop is CATQGTSGKKQYF. CDR3 sequence (DNA): TGTGCCACCCAAGGGACTAGCGGGAAGAAGCAGTACTTC.

This chain joins TRBV15 and TRBJ2-3; a weak D match, TRBD2 (6 bases). This CDR3 comprises 14 residues. With 0 bases removed from V and 8 bases from J, the gap between germline ends came to 12 bases. CDR1 and CDR2 (germline): LNHNV, YYDKDF (reference sequence). CDR3 DNA: TGTGCCACCAGCAGAGATGGAGGAGGGGCTACGCAGTATTTT. This translates into CATSRDGGGATQYF.

The genes are TRBV5-1 and TRBJ2-1, with D tentatively TRBD1 or TRBD2 (5 bases each). The V end was cut by 8 bases, the J end by 4 bases, with 16 bases between. This CDR3 is 14 amino acids long. Germline CDR1 SGHRS, CDR2 YFSETQ. CDR3 sequence (DNA): TGCGCCAGTCGGCTCGTGGGGGTTTACAATGAGCAGTTCTTC. It yields the protein CASRLVGVYNEQFF.